What follows are 14 T cell receptor beta chains derived from one specimen sequenced in a study of neurological immune-mediated disorders. TCRdb ran MiXCR on the 5' RACE reads and lists one entry per CDR3 protein. Of roughly 34,000 distinct CDR3 sequences in the sample, around 4.5% were seen once. Material: PBMCs. Receptors originate from a man in his late teens or twenties in good health.

This clonotype came up many times. The gene calls are TRBV5-1 and TRBJ2-7, with 8 positions matching TRBD1. The CDR3 totals 15 residues. The V gene end was trimmed by 2 bases and the J gene end by 3 bases; junction bases not matched to a gene: 7. Germline lookup yields CDR1 SGHRS and CDR2 YFSETQ. CDR3 coding DNA: TGCGCCAGCAGCTTACAGGGGGGAAACTACTACGAGCAGTACTTC. Encoded protein: CASSLQGGNYYEQYF. Filled out from reference TRBV5-1 and TRBJ2-7, the complete variable domain reads KAGVTQTPRYLIKTRGQQVTLSCSPISGHRSVSWYQQTPGQGLQFLFEYFSETQRNKGNFPGRFSGRQFSNSRSEMNVSTLELGDSALYLCASSLQGGNYYEQYFGPGTRLTVT.

The table lists this clonotype with many counts. This rearrangement joins TRBV20-1 to TRBJ2-1; 12 positions agree with TRBD2. The germline CDR1 and CDR2 sequences are DFQATT and SNEGSKA (reference sequence). The CDR3 has 15 amino acids. Trimming removed 0 bases from V and 9 bases from J; junction bases left unmatched: 6. The CDR3, as DNA: TGCAGTGCTAGAGACTGGACTAGCGGGGTAGGTGAGCAGTTCTTC. Its translation: CSARDWTSGVGEQFF.

This clonotype was counted many times. This chain uses TRBV5-1 with TRBJ2-7; D uncertain. The V gene lost 0 bases and the J gene lost 3 bases, with 10 bases spanning the gap. CDR1 is SGHRS, CDR2 YFSETQ, per germline. CDR3 size: 14 residues. CDR3 sequence (DNA): TGCGCCAGCAGCTTGGACGTCAGAAACTACGAGCAGTACTTC. Its translation is CASSLDVRNYEQYF.

The sample holds many counts of this clonotype. The rearrangement links TRBV7-2 to TRBJ2-1, with 9 bases that match TRBD2. Trimming at V came to 5 bases and at J to 3 bases, leaving 11 bases not matched to a gene. CDR3 length: 17 residues. Germline CDR1 reads SGHTA; CDR2 reads FQGNSA. Written as DNA, the CDR3 is TGTGCCAGCAGCCCGGGGGTACCGCGGGGGGGCTACAATGAGCAGTTCTTC. Amino acid sequence: CASSPGVPRGGYNEQFF. Supplemented by reference TRBV7-2 and TRBJ2-1, the full variable domain reads GAGVSQSPSNKVTEKGKDVELRCDPISGHTALYWYRQSLGQGLEFLIYFQGNSAPDKSGLPSDRFSAERTGGSVSTLTIQRTQQEDSAVYLCASSPGVPRGGYNEQFFGPGTRLTVL.

This clonotype has ten or more counts. Written as DNA, the CDR3 is TGTGCCAGCAGCTTGGCAGGGACCTCTGGAAACACCATATATTTT. Its translation: CASSLAGTSGNTIYF. This chain connects TRBV5-5 to TRBJ1-3; D is perhaps TRBD1 (5 bases). CDR1 is SGHKS, CDR2 YYEKEE, per germline (reference sequence). This CDR3 has 15 residues. Trimming stripped 0 bases from V and 0 bases from J, with 7 bases between.

This clonotype was found many times. J is TRBJ1-1 and V is TRBV29-1; no clear D. Germline V gene lookup returns CDR1 SQVTM and CDR2 ANQGSEA. V was cut by 3 bases and J by 1 base, with 6 bases left in between. The CDR3 length is 12 residues. The CDR3 reads CSVDSRNTEAFF. The CDR3 coding sequence is TGCAGCGTTGATAGTCGGAACACTGAAGCTTTCTTT.

The chain employs TRBV12-2 and TRBJ2-7; TRBD1 is taken as the D call from the table, unchecked against the DNA. TRBV12-2 corresponds to a pseudogene. This CDR3 spans 20 amino acids. CDR3 DNA: TGTGCAAGTCGCTTAGCTGCTTTAGGCTGGGGGTCGGTTGGTAACGACGAGCAGTACTTC. It specifies CASRLAALGWGSVGNDEQYF.

This clonotype has a count of ten or more. The rearrangement links TRBV12-3 or TRBV12-4 to TRBJ1-5; D is undetermined. CDR3 size: 13 residues. Trimming took off 3 bases at V and 8 bases at J, with 11 bases between the two ends. The CDR3 DNA follows: TGTGCCAGCAGTTTGATGGAGTTGGAGCCCCAGCATTTT. Encoded protein: CASSLMELEPQHF.

The chain combines TRBV5-5 with TRBJ2-1; D may be TRBD1 (6 bases). Looked up from germline, CDR1 is SGHKS and CDR2 is YYEKEE (reference sequence). V was cut by 0 bases and J by 5 bases, with 15 bases left in between. CDR3 length: 16 amino acids. CDR3 sequence: CASSLAYRVSDNEQFF. The CDR3 DNA sequence: TGTGCCAGCAGCTTGGCTTACAGGGTATCTGACAATGAGCAGTTCTTC.

This clonotype was detected ten times or more. The chain carries TRBV7-3 and TRBJ2-2; weak D call: TRBD2 (5 bases). The CDR3 sequence is 15 residues long. Germline lookup yields CDR1 SGHTA and CDR2 FQGTGA. Trimming left V 5 bases short and J 0 bases short, with 10 bases between. CDR3 nucleotide sequence: TGTGCCAGCAGCCTGTCGGGAACGAACACCGGGGAGCTGTTTTTT. Translation: CASSLSGTNTGELFF.

This clonotype showed up many times. This rearrangement joins TRBV5-1 to TRBJ2-5; D uncertain. The CDR3 is 14 amino acids. V lost 5 bases and J 4 bases, leaving 15 bases between the germline ends. CDR1 and CDR2 (germline): SGHRS, YFSETQ. The CDR3 DNA sequence: TGCGCCAGCAGTCGTCTGGTGGCGAGAGAGACCCAGTACTTC. Translated, it gives CASSRLVARETQYF. The full variable domain, in which reference TRBV5-1 and TRBJ2-5 provide the parts outside the CDR3, is KAGVTQTPRYLIKTRGQQVTLSCSPISGHRSVSWYQQTPGQGLQFLFEYFSETQRNKGNFPGRFSGRQFSNSRSEMNVSTLELGDSALYLCASSRLVARETQYFGPGTRLLVL.

This clonotype came up many times. The V call is TRBV7-8, the J call TRBJ2-5; D is unresolved. CDR1 is SGHVS and CDR2 is FQNEAQ in the germline V gene. CDR3 size: 14 residues. V was shortened by 0 bases and J by 2 bases, with 7 bases between the two germline ends. The CDR3, as DNA: TGTGCCAGCAGCTTAGCGGTAACGCAAGAGACCCAGTACTTC. It translates to CASSLAVTQETQYF.

This clonotype was recorded many times. This sequence joins TRBV20-1 and TRBJ1-1; D is unclear. V lost 5 bases and J lost 5, with 9 bases in between. The V gene's germline CDR1 is DFQATT and CDR2 SNEGSKA (reference sequence). The CDR3 contains 11 residues. The CDR3 nucleotides are TGCAGTGCTGATCCGGGTACTGAAGCTTTCTTT. It yields the protein CSADPGTEAFF.

The table lists this clonotype with many counts. The V call is TRBV7-3, the J call TRBJ2-2; a possible D gene is TRBD2 (6 bases). The germline gives CDR1 SGHTA, CDR2 FQGTGA. CDR3 length equals 15 residues. V was cut by 3 bases and J by 7 bases, with 15 bases left in between. CDR3 loop: CASSFRQMGGGELFF. As DNA, the CDR3 is TGTGCCAGCAGCTTTAGACAGATGGGAGGCGGGGAGCTGTTTTTT.